Listed here is a single T cell receptor (beta chain). The data are from a study of blood T cell repertoires in COVID-19. The table came from immunoSEQ multiplex PCR; TCRdb's copy has only in-frame clones and leaves some out. The top ten clones hold 9% of a sample with about 40,000 clones, 88% of them seen once. V gave up 5 bases and J gave up 5 bases; unmatched junction bases: 5. Germline CDR1 is MNHEY and CDR2 is SVGEGT. The CDR3 runs to 13 residues. What was sequenced was peripheral blood. This sequence was found in a woman aged 70-85 years with acute or convalescent COVID-19. The chain links TRBV6-2 or TRBV6-3 to TRBJ1-2, with 7 bases fitting TRBD1. CDR3 sequence reads: CASSRSTGYGYTF. Here the CDR3 DNA reads TGTGCCAGCAGTAGGTCGACAGGGTATGGCTACACCTTC.